The clone carrying this T cell receptor beta chain occurred a few times. Its target is unknown. The data derive from a study of cytomegalovirus exposure and HLA in healthy donors. Study-wide points: Some V segments, including TRBV6-2 and TRBV6-3, were excluded as indistinguishable. In vitro testing confirmed a few CMV-associated chains as specific for CMV antigens. In a later analysis, HLA-associated beta chains showed higher expansion and lower generation probabilities than comparable chains.

The V gene's germline CDR1 is MNHNS and CDR2 SASEGT. The V and J ends lost 7 bases and 6 bases, in that order; junction bases with no gene match: 9. The CDR3 runs to 14 residues. A multiplex PCR was run with 60 Vbeta primers and 13 Jbeta primers. Some clones are missing from TCRdb's copy, which holds only in-frame ones; the method was immunoSEQ multiplex PCR. The sample records about 170,000 clones, approximately 73% being singletons. The sequenced material came from PBMCs. The TCR originated in a woman in her late teens or twenties in good health and CMV-seropositive. This rearrangement joins TRBV6-1 to TRBJ2-4; 7 positions agree with TRBD1. The CDR3 coding sequence is TGTGCCAGCAATCAACAGGGGCTTGGAAACATTCAGTACTTC. Translated, it gives CASNQQGLGNIQYF.